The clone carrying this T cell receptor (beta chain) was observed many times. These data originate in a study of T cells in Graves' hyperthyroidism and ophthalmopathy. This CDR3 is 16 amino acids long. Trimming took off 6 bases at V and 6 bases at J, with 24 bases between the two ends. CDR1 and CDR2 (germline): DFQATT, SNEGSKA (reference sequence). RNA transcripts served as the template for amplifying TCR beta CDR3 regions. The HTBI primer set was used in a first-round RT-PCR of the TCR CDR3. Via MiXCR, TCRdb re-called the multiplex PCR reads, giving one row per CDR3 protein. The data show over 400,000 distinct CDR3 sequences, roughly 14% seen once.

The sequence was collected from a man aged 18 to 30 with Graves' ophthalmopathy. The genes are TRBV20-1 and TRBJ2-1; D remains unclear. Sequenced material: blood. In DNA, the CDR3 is TGCAGTGCGCACTTCCCCTGTGGGTGCCCGTCCAATGAGCAGTTCTTC. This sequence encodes CSAHFPCGCPSNEQFF.